Below, 25 T cell receptor beta chains from the same sample are listed, as sequenced in a study of human T cells and chemical hapten exposure. TCRdb reprocessed the RACE reads with MiXCR, giving one entry per CDR3 protein. Of about 62,000 distinct CDR3 sequences listed, roughly 6.7% are singletons. Specified time point: pre-sensitization, week 0. Treatment defined: therapeutic diphenylcyclopropenone sensitization with weekly scalp DPC. The source material was whole blood, sampled in connection with sensitization to the hapten diphenylcyclopropenone (DPC). These receptors all stem from a woman aged 25-40 years with alopecia areata. Some clones in this sample may be carry-over from other donors' samples.

In its sample, this clonotype was seen many times. This rearrangement joins TRBV29-1 to TRBJ2-3; 11 bases are shared with TRBD2. The CDR3 totals 15 residues. Germline CDR1 is SQVTM and CDR2 is ANQGSEA. V shed 6 bases, J shed 4 bases, and the junction held 9 bases outside the gene matches. This CDR3 is CSVPSPSGGPDTQYF. The CDR3 DNA follows: TGCAGCGTCCCCTCTCCTAGCGGGGGGCCAGATACGCAGTATTTT.

CDR3 in DNA: TGCAGCGCCGTCCGGGACGGTGCTAACTATGGCTACACCTTC. Amino acid sequence: CSAVRDGANYGYTF. The rearrangement uses TRBV29-1 and TRBJ1-2, with a possible D match to TRBD1 (5 bases). There are 14 residues in the CDR3. The V end lost 7 bases, the J end lost 0 bases, and 15 bases lay between the germline ends. Germline CDR1 and CDR2: SQVTM and ANQGSEA.

This clonotype was counted at least ten times. The chain links TRBV7-9 to TRBJ1-4; TRBD1 matches 8 bases. Germline assignment: CDR1 SEHNR and CDR2 FQNEAQ (reference sequence). The junction had 2 bases not matched to a gene; V was cut back by 5 bases and J by 3 bases. The CDR3 totals 14 residues. The CDR3 DNA reads TGTGCCAGCAGCGAGACAGGGGCTAATGAAAAACTGTTTTTT. As protein: CASSETGANEKLFF. Drawing the rest from reference TRBV7-9 and TRBJ1-4, the complete variable domain is DTGVSQNPRHKITKRGQNVTFRCDPISEHNRLYWYRQTLGQGPEFLTYFQNEAQLEKSRLLSDRFSAERPKGSFSTLEIQRTEQGDSAMYLCASSETGANEKLFFGSGTQLSVL.

The V gene is TRBV6-2 or TRBV6-3, the J gene TRBJ1-5, with no clear D. CDR1 and CDR2 (germline): MNHEY, SVGEGT. V was shortened by 8 bases and J by 6 bases, with 11 bases between the two germline ends. The CDR3 has 12 residues. Here the CDR3 DNA reads TGTGCCAGCCGCTTACCCGGTCAGCCCCAGCATTTT. Protein sequence: CASRLPGQPQHF.

This clonotype was seen at least ten times. This chain connects TRBV12-3 or TRBV12-4 to TRBJ1-1; D not certain. This CDR3 is 14 amino acids long. V was shortened by 3 bases and J by 1 base, with 9 bases between the two germline ends. This chain's CDR3 is CASSFNAANTEAFF. The CDR3 bases are TGTGCCAGCAGTTTTAACGCGGCGAACACTGAAGCTTTCTTT.

This clonotype showed up just a few times. The chain couples TRBV20-1 to TRBJ2-5, with 10 bases identical to TRBD2. The CDR3 spans 16 residues. The V gene's germline CDR1 is DFQATT and CDR2 SNEGSKA (reference sequence). V gave up 0 bases and J gave up 0 bases; unmatched junction bases: 4. The CDR3 sequence: CSARDLSGGYQETQYF. The CDR3 DNA follows: TGCAGTGCTAGAGATCTTAGCGGGGGGTACCAAGAGACCCAGTACTTC.

This clonotype was detected many times. This rearrangement joins TRBV3-1 to TRBJ1-2, with D maybe TRBD1 (6 bases). Looked up from germline, CDR1 is LGHDT and CDR2 is YNNKEL (reference sequence). CDR3 length: 16 residues. The ends were cut back, 5 bases at V and 0 bases at J, with 16 bases in the middle. The chain's CDR3 is CASSGYRDPANYGYTF. For the CDR3, the DNA is TGTGCCAGCAGCGGGTACAGGGATCCAGCTAACTATGGCTACACCTTC. The full variable domain, with the rest looked up from reference TRBV3-1 and TRBJ1-2, is DTAVSQTPKYLVTQMGNDKSIKCEQNLGHDTMYWYKQDSKKFLKIMFSYNNKELIINETVPNRFSPKSPDKAHLNLHINSLELGDSAVYFCASSGYRDPANYGYTFGSGTRLTVV.

Many counts were recorded for this clonotype. V gene TRBV20-1 combines with J gene TRBJ1-2; D is uncertain. V was clipped by 3 bases and J by 7 bases, with 9 bases between them. The germline V gene has CDR1 DFQATT and CDR2 SNEGSKA (reference sequence). CDR3 length: 11 amino acids. CDR3 nucleotide sequence: TGCAGTGCTAGGGTCCTTAGTGGCTACACCTTC. Its protein product is CSARVLSGYTF.

Notes on this clonotype: A much larger clone differs from this one at a single base, so this may be a read error. This chain connects TRBV20-1 to TRBJ2-3; 7 bases align to TRBD2. This CDR3 spans 10 amino acids. CDR1 is DFQATT, CDR2 SNEGSKA, per germline (reference sequence). The DNA of the CDR3 is TGCAATGCTAGCGGCTATACAGAGAGTTTT. This gives the protein CNASGYTESF.

This clonotype occurred many times. The chain employs TRBV5-1 and TRBJ1-4, with D hard to call. V was clipped by 2 bases and J by 3 bases, with 8 bases between them. The CDR3 contains 14 residues. The germline V gene encodes CDR1 SGHRS and CDR2 YFSETQ. The CDR3 protein is CASSFAMANEKLFF. The CDR3 nucleotides are TGCGCCAGCAGCTTTGCTATGGCTAATGAAAAACTGTTTTTT. Full variable domain (missing parts from reference TRBV5-1 and TRBJ1-4): KAGVTQTPRYLIKTRGQQVTLSCSPISGHRSVSWYQQTPGQGLQFLFEYFSETQRNKGNFPGRFSGRQFSNSRSEMNVSTLELGDSALYLCASSFAMANEKLFFGSGTQLSVL.

This clonotype occurred many times. The J gene is TRBJ1-2, the V gene TRBV28, with D hard to call. In germline, CDR1 is MDHEN, CDR2 SYDVKM. The CDR3 sequence is 14 residues long. V lost 3 bases to trimming and J lost 5 bases, with 13 bases between them. CDR3 sequence: CASSFIGIEYGYTF. The CDR3 nucleotides are TGTGCCAGCAGTTTCATAGGCATCGAGTATGGCTACACCTTC.

This clonotype has at least ten counts. The CDR3 DNA follows: TGTGCCAGCAGCCCCGGACAGGGAAACACCATATATTTT. Amino acid sequence: CASSPGQGNTIYF. The gene calls are TRBV6-5 and TRBJ1-3, with D possibly being TRBD1 (6 bases). Germline CDR1 reads MNHEY; CDR2 reads SVGAGI. The CDR3 length is 13 residues. V was pared by 6 bases and J by 4 bases, with 10 bases between.

Only a few counts were recorded for this clonotype. The chain uses TRBV30 and TRBJ1-2, with a weak D call TRBD1 (6 bases). This CDR3 region has 15 residues. Per the germline V gene, CDR1 is GTSNPN and CDR2 is SVGIG (reference sequence). Trimming shortened V by 0 bases and J by 3 bases, and 14 bases separated the two germline ends. Written as DNA, the CDR3 is TGTGCCTGGAGTGTAGGATCAGGGGCCTACTATGGCTACACCTTC. This encodes CAWSVGSGAYYGYTF.

This clonotype was observed many times. The chain uses TRBV5-1 and TRBJ2-5, with D perhaps TRBD2 (6 bases). CDR3 size: 12 residues. Trimming took 3 bases from V and 7 from J, leaving 10 bases between them. The germline V gene has CDR1 SGHRS and CDR2 YFSETQ. CDR3 sequence: CASSSEGGTQYF. The CDR3 region has the DNA TGCGCCAGCAGCTCGGAGGGAGGGACCCAGTACTTC.

The sample holds many counts of this clonotype. V gene TRBV19 combines with J gene TRBJ2-1; a weak D match, TRBD2 (6 bases). The CDR3 spans 13 residues. Germline V gives CDR1 LNHDA, CDR2 SQIVND (reference sequence). V was pared by 6 bases and J by 4 bases, with 10 bases between. CDR3 nucleotides: TGTGCCAGTAGATTCGGGGGTTACAATGAGCAGTTCTTC. This encodes CASRFGGYNEQFF.

This clonotype was seen at least ten times. The rearrangement links TRBV19 to TRBJ1-5; no reliable D call. CDR3 length equals 14 residues. CDR1 and CDR2 from the germline V gene are LNHDA and SQIVND (reference sequence). V was clipped by 6 bases and J by 5 bases, with 14 bases between them. The CDR3 reads CASSTSGFHQPQHF. The CDR3 region has the DNA TGTGCCAGTAGCACATCGGGGTTTCATCAGCCCCAGCATTTT.

With respect to this clonotype: At one end the junction does not follow the germline gene, possibly because of a read error. This sequence joins TRBV15 and TRBJ1-5; D perhaps matches TRBD1 (5 bases). Germline lookup yields CDR1 LNHNV and CDR2 YYDKDF (reference sequence). CDR3 length equals 15 residues. CDR3 coding DNA: TGTGCCACCAGCAGAGATCCGGCAGGGCAGCAGCCCCGGCATTTT. Translating it yields CATSRDPAGQQPRHF.

This clonotype was observed many times. The gene calls are TRBV5-1 and TRBJ2-7; 7 nucleotides agree with TRBD2. The CDR3 has 14 residues. The germline CDR1 and CDR2 sequences are SGHRS and YFSETQ. V lost 4 bases and J lost 2; bases outside the gene matches: 6. The CDR3 DNA sequence: TGCGCCAGCAGCATCGGACTAGGTACCTACGAGCAGTACTTC. This translates into CASSIGLGTYEQYF.

This clonotype was observed at least ten times. V is TRBV7-2 and J is TRBJ2-3; TRBD2 might be the D (5 bases). Germline V lookup: CDR1 SGHTA, CDR2 FQGNSA. There are 17 residues in the CDR3. V dropped 5 bases and J dropped 2 bases, with 20 bases sitting between them. CDR3 coding DNA: TGTGCCAGCAGCCGCACTATTAGCGCAATTTTCACAGATACGCAGTATTTT. As protein: CASSRTISAIFTDTQYF.

This clonotype was observed a handful of times. The rearrangement joins TRBV11-2 to TRBJ1-1; D perhaps matches TRBD1 (5 bases). Between the trimmed V and J ends, which lost 3 bases and 8 bases, there was a span of 19 bases. CDR1 and CDR2 from the germline V gene are SGHAT and FQNNGV. This CDR3 comprises 15 residues. DNA of the CDR3: TGTGCCAGCAGCTTGGCAGGACAAGGACCAAGCGAAGCTTTCTTT. Translating it yields CASSLAGQGPSEAFF.

The sample holds many counts of this clonotype. V is TRBV30 and J is TRBJ1-2; D call uncertain. V lost 0 bases to trimming and J lost 0 bases, with 8 bases between them. Germline CDR1 and CDR2: GTSNPN and SVGIG (reference sequence). The CDR3 is 14 residues long. The CDR3 DNA follows: TGTGCCTGGAGTGTTAATAAAGCTAACTATGGCTACACCTTC. Translated, it gives CAWSVNKANYGYTF. Based on the CDR3 plus reference TRBV30 and TRBJ1-2, the full variable domain is SQTIHQWPATLVQPVGSPLSLECTVEGTSNPNLYWYRQAAGRGLQLLFYSVGIGQISSEVPQNLSASRPQDRQFILSSKKLLLSDSGFYLCAWSVNKANYGYTFGSGTRLTVV.

In this sample, this clonotype turned up many times. V usage is TRBV6-6 and J usage is TRBJ2-1, with 7 bases that match TRBD1. After removal of 6 bases from V and 3 bases from J, the junction contained 11 bases not matched to a gene. CDR3 size: 16 residues. Germline V gene data show CDR1 as MNHNY and CDR2 as SVGAGI (reference sequence). As DNA, the CDR3 is TGTGCCAGCAGGGAGTCGGGGACAGTGAGCTACAATGAGCAGTTCTTC. Protein: CASRESGTVSYNEQFF.

This clonotype was recorded at least ten times. V gene TRBV2 combines with J gene TRBJ2-1; 9 nucleotides align to TRBD2. Germline V gives CDR1 SNHLY, CDR2 FYNNEI. The junction had 10 bases not matched to a gene; V was cut back by 7 bases and J by 6 bases. The length of the CDR3 is 15 residues. The chain's CDR3 is CASTLSRGGLNEQFF. In DNA form, the CDR3 reads TGTGCCAGCACCCTGTCGCGGGGGGGCCTCAATGAGCAGTTCTTC.

This clonotype was seen only a few times. The chain carries TRBV2 and TRBJ2-1, with D possibly matching TRBD2 (6 bases). CDR3 size: 15 residues. The V gene lost 4 bases and the J gene lost 2 bases, with 12 bases spanning the gap. Germline V gene sequence: CDR1 SNHLY, CDR2 FYNNEI. CDR3 nucleotide sequence: TGTGCCAGCAGTGGCGGGATGACCACCTACAATGAGCAGTTCTTC. This gives the protein CASSGGMTTYNEQFF.

This clonotype showed up many times. The chain uses TRBV7-9 and TRBJ2-1; 8 bases are a match to TRBD1. CDR1 SEHNR and CDR2 FQNEAQ come from the germline V gene (reference sequence). V lost 1 base to trimming and J lost 12 bases; unmatched junction nucleotides: 20. The CDR3 extends over 18 amino acids. For the CDR3, the DNA is TGTGCCAGCAGCTTAGGGCGTCCGACAGGGGCCGCGTCTCTTGGGCAGTTCTTC. Amino acids: CASSLGRPTGAASLGQFF.